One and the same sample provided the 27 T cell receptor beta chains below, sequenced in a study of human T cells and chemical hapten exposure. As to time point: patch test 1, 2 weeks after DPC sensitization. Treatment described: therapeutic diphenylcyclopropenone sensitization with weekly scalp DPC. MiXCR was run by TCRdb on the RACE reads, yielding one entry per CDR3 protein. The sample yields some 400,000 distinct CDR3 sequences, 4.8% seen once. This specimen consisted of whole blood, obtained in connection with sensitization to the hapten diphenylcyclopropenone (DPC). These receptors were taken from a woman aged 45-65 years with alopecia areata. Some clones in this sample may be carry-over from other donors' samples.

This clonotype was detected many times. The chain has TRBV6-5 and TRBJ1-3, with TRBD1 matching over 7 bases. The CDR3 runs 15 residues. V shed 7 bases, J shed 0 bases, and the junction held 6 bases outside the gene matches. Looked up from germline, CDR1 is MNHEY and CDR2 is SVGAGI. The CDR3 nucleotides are TGTGCCAGCACTGCAGGGGGAAGCTCTGGAAACACCATATATTTT. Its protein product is CASTAGGSSGNTIYF.

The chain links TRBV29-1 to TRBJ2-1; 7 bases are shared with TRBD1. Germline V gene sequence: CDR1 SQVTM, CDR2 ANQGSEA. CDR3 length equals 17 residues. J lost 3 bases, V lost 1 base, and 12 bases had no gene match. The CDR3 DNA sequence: TGCAGCGTTGAAGCCCGGAGCCGGGACAGCCTCTACAATGAGCAGTTCTTC. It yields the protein CSVEARSRDSLYNEQFF.

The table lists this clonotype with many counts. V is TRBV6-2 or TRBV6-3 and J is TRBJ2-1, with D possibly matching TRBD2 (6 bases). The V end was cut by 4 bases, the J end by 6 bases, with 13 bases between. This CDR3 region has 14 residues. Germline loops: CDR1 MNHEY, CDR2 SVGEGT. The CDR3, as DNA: TGTGCCAGCAGTTTCCGGACTAAAATCAATGAGCAGTTCTTC. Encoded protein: CASSFRTKINEQFF.

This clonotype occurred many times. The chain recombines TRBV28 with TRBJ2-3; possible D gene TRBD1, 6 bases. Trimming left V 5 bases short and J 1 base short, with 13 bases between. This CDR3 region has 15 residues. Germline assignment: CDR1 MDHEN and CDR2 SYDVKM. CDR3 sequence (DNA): TGTGCCAGCAGTGGAACAGGGATCCGCACAGATACGCAGTATTTT. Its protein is CASSGTGIRTDTQYF.

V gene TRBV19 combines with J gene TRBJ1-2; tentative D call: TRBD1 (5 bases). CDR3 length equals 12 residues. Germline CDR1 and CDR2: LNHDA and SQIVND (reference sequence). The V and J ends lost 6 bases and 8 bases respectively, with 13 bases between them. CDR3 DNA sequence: TGTGCCAGTAGCCAGGGTCCGCAAGGCTACACCTTC. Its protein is CASSQGPQGYTF.

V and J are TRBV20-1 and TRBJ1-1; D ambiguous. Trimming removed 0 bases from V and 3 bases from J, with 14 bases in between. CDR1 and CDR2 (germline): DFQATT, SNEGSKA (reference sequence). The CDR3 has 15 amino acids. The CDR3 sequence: CSARDRFGDHTEAFF. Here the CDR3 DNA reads TGCAGTGCTAGAGATCGGTTCGGTGACCACACTGAAGCTTTCTTT.

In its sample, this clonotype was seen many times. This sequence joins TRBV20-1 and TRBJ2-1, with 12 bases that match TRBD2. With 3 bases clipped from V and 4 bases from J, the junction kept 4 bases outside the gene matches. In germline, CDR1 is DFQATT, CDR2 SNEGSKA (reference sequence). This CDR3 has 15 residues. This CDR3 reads CSASLGLAGYNEQFF. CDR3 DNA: TGCAGTGCTAGTCTCGGACTAGCGGGGTACAATGAGCAGTTCTTC.

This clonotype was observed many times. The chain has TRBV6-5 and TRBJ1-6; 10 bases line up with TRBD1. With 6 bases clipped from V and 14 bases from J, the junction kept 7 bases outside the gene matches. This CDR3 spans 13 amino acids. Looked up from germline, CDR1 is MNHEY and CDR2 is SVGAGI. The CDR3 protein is CASSGTGVSALHF. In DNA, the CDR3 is TGTGCCAGCAGCGGGACAGGGGTTTCGGCCCTCCACTTT.

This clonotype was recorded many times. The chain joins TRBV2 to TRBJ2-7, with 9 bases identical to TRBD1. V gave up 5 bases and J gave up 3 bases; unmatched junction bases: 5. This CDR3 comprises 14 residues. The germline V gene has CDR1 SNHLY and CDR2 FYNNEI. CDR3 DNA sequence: TGTGCCAGCAGTCTGGACAGGGGCGACTACGAGCAGTACTTC. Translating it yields CASSLDRGDYEQYF.

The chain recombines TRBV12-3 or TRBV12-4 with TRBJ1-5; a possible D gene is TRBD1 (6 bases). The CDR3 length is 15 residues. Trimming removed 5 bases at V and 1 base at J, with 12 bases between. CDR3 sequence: CASSRTGPSNQPQHF. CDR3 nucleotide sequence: TGTGCCAGCAGTCGCACAGGGCCAAGCAATCAGCCCCAGCATTTT.

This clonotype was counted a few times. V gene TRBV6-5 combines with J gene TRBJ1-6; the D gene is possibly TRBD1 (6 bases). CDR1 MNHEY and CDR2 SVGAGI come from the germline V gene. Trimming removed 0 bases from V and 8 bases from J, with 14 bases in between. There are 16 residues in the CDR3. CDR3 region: CASSYSPAGVDSPLHF. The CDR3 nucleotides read TGTGCCAGCAGTTACTCCCCCGCAGGGGTGGATTCACCCCTCCACTTT.

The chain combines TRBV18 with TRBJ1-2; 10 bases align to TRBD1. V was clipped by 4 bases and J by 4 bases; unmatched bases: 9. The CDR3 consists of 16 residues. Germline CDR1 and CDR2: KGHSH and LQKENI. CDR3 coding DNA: TGTGCCAGCTCACACTCCGGGACAGGGGTGTTCTATGGCTACACCTTC. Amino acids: CASSHSGTGVFYGYTF.

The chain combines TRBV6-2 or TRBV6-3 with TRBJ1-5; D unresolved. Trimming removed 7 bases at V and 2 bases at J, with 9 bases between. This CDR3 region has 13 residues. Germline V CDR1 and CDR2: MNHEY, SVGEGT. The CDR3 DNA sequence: TGTGCCAGCACCGGTTCGGGCAATCAGCCCCAGCATTTT. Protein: CASTGSGNQPQHF.

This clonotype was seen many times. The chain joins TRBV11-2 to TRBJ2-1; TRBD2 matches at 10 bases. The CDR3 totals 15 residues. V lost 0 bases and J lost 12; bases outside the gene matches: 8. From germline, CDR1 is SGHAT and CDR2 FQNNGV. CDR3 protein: CASSLEASGGRGQFF. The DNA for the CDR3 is TGTGCCAGCAGCTTAGAGGCTAGCGGGGGACGCGGGCAGTTCTTC.

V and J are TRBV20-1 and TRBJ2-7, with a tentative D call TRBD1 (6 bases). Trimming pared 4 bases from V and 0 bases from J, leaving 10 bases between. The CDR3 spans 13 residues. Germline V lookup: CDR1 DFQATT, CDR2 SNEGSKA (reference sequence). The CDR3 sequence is CSAIHRDSYEQYF. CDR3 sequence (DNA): TGCAGTGCTATCCACAGGGACTCCTACGAGCAGTACTTC.

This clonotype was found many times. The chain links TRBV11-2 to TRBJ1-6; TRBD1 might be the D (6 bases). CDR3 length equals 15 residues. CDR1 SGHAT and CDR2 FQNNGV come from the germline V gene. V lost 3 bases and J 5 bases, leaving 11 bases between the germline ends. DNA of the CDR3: TGTGCCAGCAGCTTGCCCGGGACAAATAATTCACCCCTCCACTTT. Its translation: CASSLPGTNNSPLHF.

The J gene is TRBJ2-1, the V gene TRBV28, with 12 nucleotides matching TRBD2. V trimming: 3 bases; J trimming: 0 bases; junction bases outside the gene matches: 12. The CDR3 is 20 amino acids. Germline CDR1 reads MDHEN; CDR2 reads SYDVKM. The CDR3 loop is CASSFGTGLAGPLSYNEQFF. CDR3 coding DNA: TGTGCCAGCAGTTTTGGTACGGGACTAGCGGGTCCGCTCTCCTACAATGAGCAGTTCTTC.

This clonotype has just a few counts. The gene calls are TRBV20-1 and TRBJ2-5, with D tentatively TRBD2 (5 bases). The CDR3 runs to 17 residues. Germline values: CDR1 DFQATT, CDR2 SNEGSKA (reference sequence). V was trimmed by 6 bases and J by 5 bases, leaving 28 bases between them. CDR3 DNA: TGCAGTGCCCCGAGAATCCCGGGTCTAGCCCCCCTGGAGACCCAGTACTTC. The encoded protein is CSAPRIPGLAPLETQYF.

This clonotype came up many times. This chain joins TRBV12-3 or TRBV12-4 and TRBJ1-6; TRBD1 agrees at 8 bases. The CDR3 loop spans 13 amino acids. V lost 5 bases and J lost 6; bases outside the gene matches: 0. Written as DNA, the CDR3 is TGTGCCAGCAGTGGACAGGGTAATTCACCCCTCCACTTT. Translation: CASSGQGNSPLHF.

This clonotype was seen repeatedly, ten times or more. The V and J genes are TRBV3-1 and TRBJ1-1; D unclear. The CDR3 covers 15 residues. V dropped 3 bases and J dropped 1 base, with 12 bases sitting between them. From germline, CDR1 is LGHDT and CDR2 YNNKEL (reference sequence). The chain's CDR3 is CASSQVTGRNTEAFF. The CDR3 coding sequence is TGTGCCAGCAGCCAGGTCACCGGTCGGAACACTGAAGCTTTCTTT.

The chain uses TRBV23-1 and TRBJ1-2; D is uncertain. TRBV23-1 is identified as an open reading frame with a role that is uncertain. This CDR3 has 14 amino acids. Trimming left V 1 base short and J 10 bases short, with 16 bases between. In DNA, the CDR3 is TGCGCCAGCAGTCAATTGCGGCACCAACCTCCCTACACCTTC. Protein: CASSQLRHQPPYTF.

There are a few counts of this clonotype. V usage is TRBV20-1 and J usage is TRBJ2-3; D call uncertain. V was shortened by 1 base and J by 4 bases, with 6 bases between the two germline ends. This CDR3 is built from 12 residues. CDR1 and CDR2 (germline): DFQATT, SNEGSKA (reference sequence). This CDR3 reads CSARAPPDTQYF. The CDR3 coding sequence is TGCAGTGCTAGAGCCCCCCCAGATACGCAGTATTTT.

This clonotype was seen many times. DNA for the CDR3: TGCAGCGTTTACCCACAGCGGACTGAAGCTTTCTTT. Residues: CSVYPQRTEAFF. The V and J genes are TRBV29-1 and TRBJ1-1; D remains ambiguous. The germline gives CDR1 SQVTM, CDR2 ANQGSEA. CDR3 size: 12 residues. V shed 5 bases and J shed 5 bases, with 12 bases lying between them.

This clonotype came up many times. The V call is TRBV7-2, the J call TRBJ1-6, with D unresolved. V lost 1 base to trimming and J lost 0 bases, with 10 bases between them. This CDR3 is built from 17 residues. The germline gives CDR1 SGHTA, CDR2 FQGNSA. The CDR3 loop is CASSLGWTDSYNSPLHF. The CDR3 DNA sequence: TGTGCCAGCAGCTTAGGGTGGACGGACTCCTATAATTCACCCCTCCACTTT.

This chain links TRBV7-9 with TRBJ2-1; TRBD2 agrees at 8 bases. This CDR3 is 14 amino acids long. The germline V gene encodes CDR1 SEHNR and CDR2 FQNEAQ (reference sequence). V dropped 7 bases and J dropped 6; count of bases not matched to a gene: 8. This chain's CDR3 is CASTQAGAINEQFF. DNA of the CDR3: TGTGCCAGCACCCAAGCGGGAGCCATCAATGAGCAGTTCTTC.

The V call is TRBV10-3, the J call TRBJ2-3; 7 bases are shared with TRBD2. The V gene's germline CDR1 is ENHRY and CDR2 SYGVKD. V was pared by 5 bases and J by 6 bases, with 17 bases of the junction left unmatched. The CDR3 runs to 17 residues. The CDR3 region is CAISPTSLAPTQDTQYF. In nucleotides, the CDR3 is TGTGCCATCAGTCCGACTTCACTAGCGCCCACACAGGATACGCAGTATTTT.

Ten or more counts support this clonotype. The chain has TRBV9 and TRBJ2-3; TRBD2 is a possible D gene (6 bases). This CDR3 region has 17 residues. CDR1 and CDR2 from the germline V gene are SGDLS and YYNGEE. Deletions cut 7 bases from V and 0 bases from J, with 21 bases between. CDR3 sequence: CASSAGSDSFSTDTQYF. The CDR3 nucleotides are TGTGCCAGCTCAGCGGGCTCAGATTCTTTTAGCACAGATACGCAGTATTTT.